One and the same sample provided the 14 T cell receptor beta chains below, sequenced in a study of control samples from healthy donors and cancer patients. Method: immunoSEQ multiplex PCR; TCRdb's copy keeps in-frame clones and lacks some. The repertoire holds roughly 130,000 clones, with under 95% as singletons. Sequencing input: PBMCs. Receptors originate from a man aged 50 to 60 with head and neck cancer.

Only one count was recorded for this clone. J is TRBJ2-1 and V is TRBV7-2, with 11 bases aligning to TRBD2. CDR3 size: 18 residues. Losses at the gene ends were 6 bases for V and 2 bases for J; bases not matched to a gene: 12. Germline V gene lookup returns CDR1 SGHTA and CDR2 FQGNSA. In nucleotides, the CDR3 is TGTGCCAGCAGTTCCCGCTTAACTAGCGGGGGAGCCTACAATGAGCAGTTCTTC. Protein sequence: CASSSRLTSGGAYNEQFF.

This clone came up a few times. The rearrangement joins TRBV7-2 to TRBJ1-1; possible D gene TRBD1, 6 bases. The CDR3 spans 16 residues. The germline CDR1 and CDR2 sequences are SGHTA and FQGNSA. V was clipped by 1 base and J by 2 bases, with 14 bases between them. The CDR3 spells CASSLVGGATNTEAFF. The DNA of the CDR3 is TGTGCCAGCAGCTTAGTCGGGGGCGCAACAAACACTGAAGCTTTCTTT.

The gene calls are TRBV29-1 and TRBJ1-1, with D perhaps matching TRBD1 (5 bases). Germline CDR1 reads SQVTM; CDR2 reads ANQGSEA. This CDR3 region has 12 residues. The V end lost 3 bases, the J end lost 7 bases, and 12 bases lay between the germline ends. The CDR3 bases are TGCAGCGTTGACAGGGAAATGGGTGAAGCTTTCTTT. Translation gives CSVDREMGEAFF.

The rearrangement joins TRBV21-1 to TRBJ1-5; the D call in the table, TRBD1, was not verified against the DNA. TRBV21-1 is labeled a pseudogene. CDR3 length: 15 residues. Here the CDR3 reads CASSSTGQKGQPQHF. The CDR3 nucleotides read TGTGCCAGCAGCAGCACTGGACAGAAGGGTCAGCCCCAGCATTTT.

CDR3 sequence (DNA): TGTGCCAGCAGCCAGGGGACAGGGGGCTGGAGGTACACTGAAGCTTTCTTT. This translates into CASSQGTGGWRYTEAFF. J is TRBJ1-1 and V is TRBV3-1 (or the pseudogene TRBV3-2); 12 bases agree with TRBD1. The CDR3 is made up of 17 amino acids. V gave up 3 bases and J gave up 3 bases; unmatched junction bases: 8. The germline V gene encodes CDR1 LGHDT and CDR2 YNNKEL (reference sequence).

This clone has a single count. V usage is TRBV6-5 and J usage is TRBJ2-3; 7 bases agree with TRBD2. The junction had 8 bases not matched to a gene; V was cut back by 5 bases and J by 6 bases. The CDR3 has 14 residues. Germline CDR1 and CDR2: MNHEY and SVGAGI. The CDR3 protein is CASSRTRGGDTQYF. The CDR3, as DNA: TGTGCCAGCAGTCGAACCCGGGGAGGGGATACGCAGTATTTT.

The chain combines TRBV21-1 with TRBJ1-2. TRBV21-1 is annotated as a pseudogene. The CDR3 contains 17 residues. DNA of the CDR3: TGTGCCAGCAGCAAAGCTTCACGCGCGAGGGGGGTCTATGGCTACACCTTC. It translates to CASSKASRARGVYGYTF.

In this sample, this clone turned up a few times. The gene calls are TRBV28 and TRBJ1-5, with D possibly TRBD1 on 5 matching bases. Germline loops: CDR1 MDHEN, CDR2 SYDVKM. V was clipped by 7 bases and J by 2 bases, with 15 bases between them. The CDR3 covers 15 residues. The CDR3 here is CASTIGHPGNQPQHF. The CDR3 DNA is TGTGCCAGCACCATTGGACACCCAGGCAATCAGCCCCAGCATTTT.

V usage is TRBV30 and J usage is TRBJ2-3, with 7 positions matching TRBD2. This CDR3 contains 15 residues. CDR1 is GTSNPN and CDR2 is SVGIG in the germline V gene (reference sequence). J gave up 0 bases and V 0 bases, and 3 bases lay outside the gene matches. CDR3 in amino acids: CAWSVGGGSTDTQYF. CDR3 bases: TGTGCCTGGAGTGTAGGCGGGGGAAGCACAGATACGCAGTATTTT.

The chain carries TRBV19 and TRBJ1-1; D gene ambiguous. There are 13 residues in the CDR3. Germline CDR1 is LNHDA and CDR2 is SQIVND (reference sequence). The V end lost 5 bases, the J end lost 2 bases, and 9 bases lay between the germline ends. CDR3 nucleotides: TGTGCCAGTAGTTGGCGCTCCAACACTGAAGCTTTCTTT. It translates to CASSWRSNTEAFF.

The rearrangement joins TRBV6-5 to TRBJ2-7, with TRBD2 identical over 10 bases. V dropped 5 bases and J dropped 5; count of bases not matched to a gene: 6. In germline, CDR1 is MNHEY, CDR2 SVGAGI. This CDR3 region has 14 residues. CDR3 DNA: TGTGCCAGCAGTCCGGGACTAGCGTTCCACGAGCAGTACTTC. Protein sequence: CASSPGLAFHEQYF.

CDR3 protein: CASSYDYNSPLHF. CDR3 nucleotide sequence: TGTGCCAGCAGTTACGACTATAATTCACCCCTCCACTTT. J is TRBJ1-6 and V is TRBV6-2 or TRBV6-3; D remains ambiguous. V lost 2 bases to trimming and J lost 3 bases, with 2 bases between them. The CDR3 extends over 13 amino acids. Germline V gene data show CDR1 as MNHEY and CDR2 as SVGEGT.

V and J are TRBV5-1 and TRBJ2-3; TRBD2 matches 9 bases. The V segment lost 0 bases and the J segment 2 bases; nucleotides outside the gene matches: 4. In germline, CDR1 is SGHRS, CDR2 YFSETQ. The CDR3 spans 16 residues. The CDR3 region has the DNA TGCGCCAGCAGCTTGGCGGCGGGGGGGCCCACAGATACGCAGTATTTT. Amino acid sequence: CASSLAAGGPTDTQYF.

The chain recombines TRBV7-9 with TRBJ2-5, with 13 bases aligning to TRBD2. Per the germline V gene, CDR1 is SEHNR and CDR2 is FQNEAQ (reference sequence). This CDR3 comprises 17 residues. V shed 2 bases and J 5 bases; nucleotides not matched to a gene: 8. The CDR3 bases are TGTGCCAGCAGCTTAAGACTAGCGGGGGGATCCGGGGAGACCCAGTACTTC. Translated: CASSLRLAGGSGETQYF.